This T cell receptor (beta chain) stems from a study of post-analysis software for immune sequencing data. Unique molecular identifiers tagged the TCR beta cDNA libraries. MiXCR, run by TCRdb on the PCR reads, gives a single entry per CDR3 protein. The data contain roughly 200,000 distinct CDR3 sequences, around 29% of them singletons. Study-level results: Elevated frequency relative to controls characterized several TRBV segments in patients, TRBV5-6, TRBV5-1 and TRBV20-1 among them.

V was shortened by 4 bases and J by 5 bases, with 29 bases between the two germline ends. The CDR3 covers 18 residues. Germline V gene lookup returns CDR1 DFQATT and CDR2 SNEGSKA (reference sequence). This clonotype was found a few times. Its antigen is undetermined. This clonotype originated in a girl under 18 with multiple sclerosis. Sequencing input: blood. The chain combines TRBV20-1 with TRBJ1-2, with D perhaps TRBD1 (6 bases). This chain's CDR3 is CSAIPTGAAFSGGYGYTF. For the CDR3, the DNA is TGCAGTGCTATACCTACGGGGGCCGCCTTCTCTGGAGGTTATGGCTACACCTTC.